The rows below give T cell receptor beta chains drawn from one sample of a study of long-term antiretroviral therapy in people with HIV. Sequenced by immunoSEQ multiplex PCR; TCRdb stores in-frame clones only, minus some. The data hold 25,000 to 35,000 clones, with around 78% observed a single time. The specimen comprised unsorted PBMCs, sampled 3.1 years after starting antiretroviral therapy. These TCRs come from a woman between 45 and 65 years old with HIV. The CDR3 runs from the conserved cysteine through the conserved F or W. The D gene is left open where the match is weak. Rows may omit the clone size; those that give it use once, few, many or a size class.

d_call: .; j_call: TRBJ1-2; cdr3_length: 15; clone_size: .; v_call: TRBV6-5; cdr3_nt: TGTGCCAGCAGTTACGGAGTGGCACAGAGCTATGGCTACACCTTC; cdr3_aa: CASSYGVAQSYGYTF
d_call: TRBD2; j_call: TRBJ2-7; cdr3_length: 15; clone_size: .; v_call: TRBV10-1; cdr3_nt: TGCGCCAGCAGTGAGTCGGAGCGGGGGGTCTACGAGCAGTACTTC; cdr3_aa: CASSESERGVYEQYF
d_call: TRBD2; j_call: TRBJ2-1; cdr3_length: 18; clone_size: once; v_call: TRBV10-3; cdr3_nt: TGTGCCATCAGTGAAGCATATAGCGGGGGGTCCTCCTACAATGAGCAGTTCTTC; cdr3_aa: CAISEAYSGGSSYNEQFF
d_call: .; j_call: TRBJ2-7; cdr3_length: 16; clone_size: once; v_call: TRBV13; cdr3_nt: TGTGCCAGCAGCTTAGTGGGTTCGGGGAGGTCCTACGAGCAGTACTTC; cdr3_aa: CASSLVGSGRSYEQYF
d_call: .; j_call: TRBJ1-6; cdr3_length: 13; clone_size: few; v_call: TRBV30; cdr3_nt: TGTGCCTCTTCTATTAGCGATAATTCACCCCTCCACTTT; cdr3_aa: CASSISDNSPLHF
d_call: .; j_call: TRBJ1-2; cdr3_length: 12; clone_size: .; v_call: TRBV4-1; cdr3_nt: TGCGCCAGCAGCCAAGGGGGGGCTGGCTACACCTTC; cdr3_aa: CASSQGGAGYTF
d_call: .; j_call: TRBJ1-6; cdr3_length: 16; clone_size: .; v_call: TRBV4-1; cdr3_nt: TGCGCCAGCAGCCAAGACAGGGCTGATATTAATTCACCCCTCCACTTT; cdr3_aa: CASSQDRADINSPLHF
d_call: .; j_call: TRBJ1-2; cdr3_length: 13; clone_size: .; v_call: TRBV5-8; cdr3_nt: TGTGCCAGCAGCTTTTCGGGGGCATTGGGCTACACCTTC; cdr3_aa: CASSFSGALGYTF
d_call: .; j_call: TRBJ1-2; cdr3_length: 14; clone_size: .; v_call: TRBV7-9; cdr3_nt: TGTGCCAGCCCCCTCCGCGGGAAGGCGGAGGGCTACACCTTC; cdr3_aa: CASPLRGKAEGYTF
d_call: TRBD2; j_call: TRBJ2-2; cdr3_length: 16; clone_size: .; v_call: TRBV18; cdr3_nt: TGTGCCAGCTCACCGCCGTTAGCGGGGGTTCCCGGGGAGCTGTTTTTT; cdr3_aa: CASSPPLAGVPGELFF
d_call: TRBD1; j_call: TRBJ1-5; cdr3_length: 15; clone_size: .; v_call: TRBV2; cdr3_nt: TGTGCCAGCAGTGAGACAGGGGCAGGGATTCAGCCCCAGCATTTT; cdr3_aa: CASSETGAGIQPQHF
d_call: .; j_call: TRBJ1-3; cdr3_length: 14; clone_size: medium-sized; v_call: TRBV7-9; cdr3_nt: TGTGCCAGCAGCTTCGATGGCAATGGAAACACCATATATTTT; cdr3_aa: CASSFDGNGNTIYF
d_call: .; j_call: TRBJ2-2; cdr3_length: 14; clone_size: .; v_call: TRBV11-1; cdr3_nt: TGTGCCAGCAGCTTAGAACAGCGGGCCGGGGAGCTGTTTTTT; cdr3_aa: CASSLEQRAGELFF
d_call: .; j_call: TRBJ1-2; cdr3_length: 14; clone_size: .; v_call: TRBV14; cdr3_nt: TGTGCCAGCAGCCAATACGGGATGGACTATGGCTACACCTTC; cdr3_aa: CASSQYGMDYGYTF
d_call: .; j_call: TRBJ2-2; cdr3_length: 14; clone_size: few; v_call: TRBV10-1; cdr3_nt: TGCGCCAGCAGTGCCCGGTCTACGACCGGGGAGCTGTTTTTT; cdr3_aa: CASSARSTTGELFF
d_call: .; j_call: TRBJ2-2; cdr3_length: 15; clone_size: .; v_call: TRBV6-5; cdr3_nt: TGTGCCAGCAGTTTTCTGACAGAGTTAACCGGGGAGCTGTTTTTT; cdr3_aa: CASSFLTELTGELFF
d_call: .; j_call: TRBJ1-2; cdr3_length: 13; clone_size: .; v_call: TRBV7-2; cdr3_nt: TGTGCCAGCAGCTACCCTGGGCGATCTGGCTACACCTTC; cdr3_aa: CASSYPGRSGYTF
d_call: .; j_call: TRBJ2-2; cdr3_length: 15; clone_size: .; v_call: TRBV6-5; cdr3_nt: TGTGCCAGCGGGCGGGCAGGGGTGAACACCGGGGAGCTGTTTTTT; cdr3_aa: CASGRAGVNTGELFF
d_call: TRBD1; j_call: TRBJ2-2; cdr3_length: 14; clone_size: .; v_call: TRBV7-2; cdr3_nt: TGTGCCAGCAGCCGGACAGGGGATACCGGGGAGCTGTTTTTT; cdr3_aa: CASSRTGDTGELFF
d_call: .; j_call: TRBJ1-2; cdr3_length: 13; clone_size: few; v_call: TRBV18; cdr3_nt: TGTGCCAGCTCGGGGAGAAGCATCTATGGCTACACCTTC; cdr3_aa: CASSGRSIYGYTF
d_call: .; j_call: TRBJ2-1; cdr3_length: 15; clone_size: .; v_call: TRBV19; cdr3_nt: TGTGCCAGTACCCCGGGGCCGATTTCCTACAATGAGCAGTTCTTC; cdr3_aa: CASTPGPISYNEQFF
d_call: TRBD1; j_call: TRBJ2-1; cdr3_length: 14; clone_size: .; v_call: TRBV4-2; cdr3_nt: TGTGCCAGCAGCCAGGGAGACAGGGCAAGGGAGCAGTTCTTC; cdr3_aa: CASSQGDRAREQFF
d_call: .; j_call: TRBJ2-2; cdr3_length: 14; clone_size: .; v_call: TRBV7-7; cdr3_nt: TGTGCCAGCAGCTTAGCCGGGGGCACCGGGGAGCTGTTTTTT; cdr3_aa: CASSLAGGTGELFF
d_call: .; j_call: TRBJ2-1; cdr3_length: 14; clone_size: .; v_call: TRBV5-1; cdr3_nt: TGCGCCAGCACGCCAGGCAACTCCTACAATGAGCAGTTCTTC; cdr3_aa: CASTPGNSYNEQFF
d_call: TRBD1; j_call: TRBJ1-4; cdr3_length: 14; clone_size: .; v_call: TRBV30; cdr3_nt: TGTGCCTGGAGCGCGGGACAGATTAATGAAAAACTGTTTTTT; cdr3_aa: CAWSAGQINEKLFF
d_call: TRBD1; j_call: TRBJ1-1; cdr3_length: 14; clone_size: .; v_call: TRBV11-2; cdr3_nt: TGTGCCAGCAGTCGAACGACAGGGGGCACTGAAGCTTTCTTT; cdr3_aa: CASSRTTGGTEAFF
d_call: TRBD1; j_call: TRBJ1-2; cdr3_length: 13; clone_size: .; v_call: TRBV29-1; cdr3_nt: TGCAGCGCACCGGACAGGGTAAACTATGGCTACACCTTC; cdr3_aa: CSAPDRVNYGYTF
d_call: TRBD1; j_call: TRBJ1-3; cdr3_length: 16; clone_size: .; v_call: TRBV5-1; cdr3_nt: TGCGCCAGCAGCTTGGCCGACAGGGGCTCTGGAAACACCATATATTTT; cdr3_aa: CASSLADRGSGNTIYF
d_call: .; j_call: TRBJ2-7; cdr3_length: 13; clone_size: .; v_call: TRBV5-5; cdr3_nt: TGTGCCAGCAGCTTGGTTCGAGGGTACGAGCAGTACTTC; cdr3_aa: CASSLVRGYEQYF
d_call: TRBD1; j_call: TRBJ2-5; cdr3_length: 15; clone_size: .; v_call: TRBV7-7; cdr3_nt: TGTGCCAGCAGCCAGACAGGGGGGCGCCAAGAGACCCAGTACTTC; cdr3_aa: CASSQTGGRQETQYF
d_call: TRBD2; j_call: TRBJ2-5; cdr3_length: 16; clone_size: .; v_call: TRBV5-1; cdr3_nt: TGCGCCAGCAGCTTGGTACTAGCGGGGGGGCAAGAGACCCAGTACTTC; cdr3_aa: CASSLVLAGGQETQYF
d_call: .; j_call: TRBJ1-1; cdr3_length: 12; clone_size: .; v_call: TRBV27; cdr3_nt: TGTGCCAGCAGTCATTCAGGCACTGAAGCTTTCTTT; cdr3_aa: CASSHSGTEAFF
d_call: .; j_call: TRBJ2-3; cdr3_length: 15; clone_size: .; v_call: TRBV25-1; cdr3_nt: TGTGCCAGCAGTGACTCCGGGTCCTACACAGATACGCAGTATTTT; cdr3_aa: CASSDSGSYTDTQYF
d_call: .; j_call: TRBJ2-3; cdr3_length: 13; clone_size: once; v_call: TRBV27; cdr3_nt: TGTGCCAGCAGGGTCGACAGCACAGATACGCAGTATTTT; cdr3_aa: CASRVDSTDTQYF
d_call: TRBD1; j_call: TRBJ1-1; cdr3_length: 13; clone_size: .; v_call: TRBV2; cdr3_nt: TGTGCCAGCCGCGGACAGGGGTACACTGAAGCTTTCTTT; cdr3_aa: CASRGQGYTEAFF
d_call: .; j_call: TRBJ1-2; cdr3_length: 15; clone_size: .; v_call: TRBV21-1; cdr3_nt: TGTGCCAGCAGCAAAGTCTCGGGTGCGAACTATGGCTACACCTTC; cdr3_aa: CASSKVSGANYGYTF
d_call: .; j_call: TRBJ2-2; cdr3_length: 14; clone_size: once; v_call: TRBV30; cdr3_nt: TGTGCCTGGAGTGAAGGCCGCTACACCGGGGAGCTGTTTTTT; cdr3_aa: CAWSEGRYTGELFF
d_call: .; j_call: TRBJ2-5; cdr3_length: 16; clone_size: .; v_call: TRBV5-6; cdr3_nt: TGTGCCAGCAGCTTGTTCCCCGGGGGTGTCGCAGAGACCCAGTACTTC; cdr3_aa: CASSLFPGGVAETQYF
d_call: TRBD2; j_call: TRBJ2-1; cdr3_length: 20; clone_size: .; v_call: TRBV4-1; cdr3_nt: TGCGCCAGCAGCCACCCGTTTGGGGGGGGTGGCCAACGCTCCTACAATGAGCAGTTCTTC; cdr3_aa: CASSHPFGGGGQRSYNEQFF
d_call: TRBD2; j_call: TRBJ2-3; cdr3_length: 14; clone_size: .; v_call: TRBV7-9; cdr3_nt: TGTGCCAGCAGCACCGGACTAGCAGCAGATACGCAGTATTTT; cdr3_aa: CASSTGLAADTQYF
d_call: .; j_call: TRBJ1-6; cdr3_length: 14; clone_size: .; v_call: TRBV2; cdr3_nt: TGTGCCAGCAGTGTGATGGGGGCAGGCTCACCCCTCCACTTT; cdr3_aa: CASSVMGAGSPLHF
d_call: TRBD1; j_call: TRBJ2-3; cdr3_length: 16; clone_size: .; v_call: TRBV2; cdr3_nt: TGTGCCAGCAGTGAATCCGGACAGGGGGCGATTTCGGAACAGTATTTT; cdr3_aa: CASSESGQGAISEQYF
d_call: .; j_call: TRBJ1-1; cdr3_length: 14; clone_size: .; v_call: TRBV9; cdr3_nt: TGTGCCAGCAGCCCGAACCGGGACAACTTCGAGTCTTTCTTT; cdr3_aa: CASSPNRDNFESFF
d_call: .; j_call: TRBJ1-3; cdr3_length: 14; clone_size: .; v_call: TRBV5-1; cdr3_nt: TGCGCCAGCAGCCGAGGAACCGAGGGAAACACCATATATTTT; cdr3_aa: CASSRGTEGNTIYF
d_call: TRBD2; j_call: TRBJ2-7; cdr3_length: 14; clone_size: .; v_call: TRBV5-4; cdr3_nt: TGTGCCAGCAGCTATAGCGGGGAAACCTACGAGCAGTACTTC; cdr3_aa: CASSYSGETYEQYF
d_call: .; j_call: TRBJ1-5; cdr3_length: 15; clone_size: .; v_call: TRBV9; cdr3_nt: TGTGCCAGCAGCGCCACGGGCGGGTTAAATCAGCCCCAGCATTTT; cdr3_aa: CASSATGGLNQPQHF
d_call: .; j_call: TRBJ1-1; cdr3_length: 11; clone_size: .; v_call: TRBV19; cdr3_nt: TGTGCCAGTAGGGCCGGGGAACTAGCTTTCTTT; cdr3_aa: CASRAGELAFF
d_call: .; j_call: TRBJ1-2; cdr3_length: 12; clone_size: .; v_call: TRBV2; cdr3_nt: TGTGCCAGCAGACCACAGAACTATGGCTACACCTTC; cdr3_aa: CASRPQNYGYTF
d_call: .; j_call: TRBJ2-3; cdr3_length: 13; clone_size: .; v_call: TRBV29-1; cdr3_nt: TGCAGCGTTGGCCAGATAAGCACAGATACGCAGTATTTT; cdr3_aa: CSVGQISTDTQYF
d_call: TRBD1; j_call: TRBJ1-1; cdr3_length: 14; clone_size: .; v_call: TRBV6-6; cdr3_nt: TGTGCCACCCTTCCCGGGACAGCGAACACTGAAGCTTTCTTT; cdr3_aa: CATLPGTANTEAFF
d_call: .; j_call: TRBJ1-6; cdr3_length: 15; clone_size: .; v_call: TRBV6-5; cdr3_nt: TGTGCCACCAAGGGGGGCTCTACGGATGGATCACCCCTCCACTTT; cdr3_aa: CATKGGSTDGSPLHF
d_call: .; j_call: TRBJ1-1; cdr3_length: 17; clone_size: .; v_call: TRBV19; cdr3_nt: TGTGCCAGTACCATGAGGGCCAACAGGGAGGGAGGAACTGAAGCTTTCTTT; cdr3_aa: CASTMRANREGGTEAFF
d_call: TRBD1; j_call: TRBJ1-1; cdr3_length: 15; clone_size: .; v_call: TRBV11-2; cdr3_nt: TGTGCCAGCAGCAGGCAGGGGACAGCGAACACTGAAGCTTTCTTT; cdr3_aa: CASSRQGTANTEAFF
d_call: TRBD1; j_call: TRBJ2-1; cdr3_length: 14; clone_size: .; v_call: TRBV7-3; cdr3_nt: TGTGCCAGCAGCCGGGACAGGGACGGCAATGAGCAGTTCTTC; cdr3_aa: CASSRDRDGNEQFF